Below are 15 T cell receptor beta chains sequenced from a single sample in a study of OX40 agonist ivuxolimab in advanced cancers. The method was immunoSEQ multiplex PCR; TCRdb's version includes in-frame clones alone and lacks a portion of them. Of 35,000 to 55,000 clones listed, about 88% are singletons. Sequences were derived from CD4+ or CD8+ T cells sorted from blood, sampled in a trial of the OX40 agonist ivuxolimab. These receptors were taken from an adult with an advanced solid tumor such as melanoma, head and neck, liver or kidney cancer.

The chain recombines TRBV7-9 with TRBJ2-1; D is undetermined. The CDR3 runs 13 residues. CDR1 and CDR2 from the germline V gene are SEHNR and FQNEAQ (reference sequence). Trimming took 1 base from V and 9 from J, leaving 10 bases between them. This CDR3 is CASSLVSVAEQFF. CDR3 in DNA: TGTGCCAGCAGCTTAGTTTCCGTTGCTGAGCAGTTCTTC.

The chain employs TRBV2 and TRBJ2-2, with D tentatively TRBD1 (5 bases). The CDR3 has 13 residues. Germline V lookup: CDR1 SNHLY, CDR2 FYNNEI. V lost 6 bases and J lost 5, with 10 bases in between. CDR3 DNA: TGTGCCAGCAGAATGACAGTGACCGGGGAGCTGTTTTTT. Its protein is CASRMTVTGELFF.

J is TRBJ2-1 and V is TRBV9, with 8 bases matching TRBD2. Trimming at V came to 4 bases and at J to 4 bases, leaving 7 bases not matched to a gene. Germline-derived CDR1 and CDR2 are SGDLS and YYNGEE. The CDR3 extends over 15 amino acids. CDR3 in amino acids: CASSPQAGEYNEQFF. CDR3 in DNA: TGTGCCAGCAGCCCCCAAGCGGGAGAGTACAATGAGCAGTTCTTC.

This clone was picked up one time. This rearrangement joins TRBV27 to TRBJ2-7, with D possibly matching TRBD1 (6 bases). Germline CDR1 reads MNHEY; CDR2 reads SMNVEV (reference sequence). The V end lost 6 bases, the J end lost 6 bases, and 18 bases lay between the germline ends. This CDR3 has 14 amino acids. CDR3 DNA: TGTGCCAGCAGCGTATCGCCGACAGGAATCGAGCAGTACTTC. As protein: CASSVSPTGIEQYF.

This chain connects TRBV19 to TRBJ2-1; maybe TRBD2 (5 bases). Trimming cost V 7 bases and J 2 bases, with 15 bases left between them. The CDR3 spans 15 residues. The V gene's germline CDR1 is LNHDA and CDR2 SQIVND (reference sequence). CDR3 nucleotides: TGTGCCAGTACCCCTACGGGGAACCCCTACAATGAGCAGTTCTTC. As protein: CASTPTGNPYNEQFF.

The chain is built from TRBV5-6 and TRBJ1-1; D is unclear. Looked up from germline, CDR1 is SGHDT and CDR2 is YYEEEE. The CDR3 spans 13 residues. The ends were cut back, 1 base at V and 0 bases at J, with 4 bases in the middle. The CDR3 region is CASSLSLNTEAFF. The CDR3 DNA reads TGTGCCAGCAGCTTGTCCTTGAACACTGAAGCTTTCTTT.

Written as DNA, the CDR3 is TGTGCCAGCAGTGACCCGAGTGGGTCTGGAAACACCATATATTTT. The encoded protein is CASSDPSGSGNTIYF. The chain employs TRBV28 and TRBJ1-3; D is unclear. The germline V gene has CDR1 MDHEN and CDR2 SYDVKM. V was pared by 5 bases and J by 1 base, with 12 bases between. The CDR3 totals 15 residues.

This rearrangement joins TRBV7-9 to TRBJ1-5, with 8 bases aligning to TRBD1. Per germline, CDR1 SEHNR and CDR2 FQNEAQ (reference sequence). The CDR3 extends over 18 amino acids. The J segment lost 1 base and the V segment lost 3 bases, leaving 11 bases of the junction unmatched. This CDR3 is CASSLAGRQGISNQPQHF. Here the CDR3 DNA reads TGTGCCAGCAGCTTGGCGGGAAGACAGGGGATAAGCAATCAGCCCCAGCATTTT.

The CDR3 is CAWSVTLLYTDTQYF. In DNA form, the CDR3 reads TGTGCCTGGAGTGTAACTCTGCTTTACACAGATACGCAGTATTTT. This chain links TRBV30 with TRBJ2-3; D is undetermined. The CDR3 has 15 amino acids. CDR1 is GTSNPN, CDR2 SVGIG, per germline (reference sequence). Trimming cost V 0 bases and J 2 bases, with 12 bases left between them.

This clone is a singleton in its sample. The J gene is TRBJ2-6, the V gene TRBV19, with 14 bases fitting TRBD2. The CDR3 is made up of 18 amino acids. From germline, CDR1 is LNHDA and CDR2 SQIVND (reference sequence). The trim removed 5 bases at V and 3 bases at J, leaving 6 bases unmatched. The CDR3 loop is CASSETGLAGDGANVLTF. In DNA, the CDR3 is TGTGCCAGTAGTGAGACGGGACTAGCGGGAGATGGGGCCAACGTCCTGACTTTC.

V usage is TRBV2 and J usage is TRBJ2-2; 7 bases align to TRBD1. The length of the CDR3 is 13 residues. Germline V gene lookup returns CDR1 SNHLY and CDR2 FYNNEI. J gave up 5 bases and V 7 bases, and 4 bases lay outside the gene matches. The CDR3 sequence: CASIRQGTGELFF. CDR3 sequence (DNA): TGTGCCAGCATCAGACAGGGAACCGGGGAGCTGTTTTTT.

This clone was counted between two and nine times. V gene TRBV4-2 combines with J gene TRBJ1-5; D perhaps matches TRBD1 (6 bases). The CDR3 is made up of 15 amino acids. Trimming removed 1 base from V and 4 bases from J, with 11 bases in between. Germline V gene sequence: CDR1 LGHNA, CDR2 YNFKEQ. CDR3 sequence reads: CASSQAQQGNQPQHF. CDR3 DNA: TGTGCCAGCAGCCAAGCGCAACAGGGTAATCAGCCCCAGCATTTT.

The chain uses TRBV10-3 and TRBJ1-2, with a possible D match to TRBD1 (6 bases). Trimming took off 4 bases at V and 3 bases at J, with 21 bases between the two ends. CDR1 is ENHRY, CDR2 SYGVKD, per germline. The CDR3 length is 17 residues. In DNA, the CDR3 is TGTGCCATCAGTGGCATACAGGGTGAAGAAAGCGACTATGGCTACACCTTC. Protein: CAISGIQGEESDYGYTF.

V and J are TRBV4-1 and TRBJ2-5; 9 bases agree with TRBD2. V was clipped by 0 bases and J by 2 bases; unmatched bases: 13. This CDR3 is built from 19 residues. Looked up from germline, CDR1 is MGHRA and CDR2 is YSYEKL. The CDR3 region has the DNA TGCGCCAGCAGCCAAGAATTTCCGCCTAGCGGGGCTCCGCAAGAGACCCAGTACTTC. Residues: CASSQEFPPSGAPQETQYF.

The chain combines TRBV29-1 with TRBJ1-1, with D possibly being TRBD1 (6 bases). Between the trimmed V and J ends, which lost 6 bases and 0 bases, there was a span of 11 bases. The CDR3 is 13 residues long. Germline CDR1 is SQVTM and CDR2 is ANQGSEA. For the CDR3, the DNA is TGCAGCGTAACAGGGTGGTTGAACACTGAAGCTTTCTTT. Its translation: CSVTGWLNTEAFF.